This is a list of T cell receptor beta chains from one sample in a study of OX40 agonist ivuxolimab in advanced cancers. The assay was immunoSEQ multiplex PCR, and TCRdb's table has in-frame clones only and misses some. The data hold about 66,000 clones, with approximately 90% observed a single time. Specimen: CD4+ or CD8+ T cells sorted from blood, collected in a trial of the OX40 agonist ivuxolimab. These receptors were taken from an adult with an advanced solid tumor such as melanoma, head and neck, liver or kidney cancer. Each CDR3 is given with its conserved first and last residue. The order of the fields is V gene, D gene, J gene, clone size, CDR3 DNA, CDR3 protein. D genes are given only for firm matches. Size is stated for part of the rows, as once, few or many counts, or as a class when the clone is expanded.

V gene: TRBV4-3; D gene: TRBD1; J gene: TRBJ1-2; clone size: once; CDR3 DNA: TGCGCCAGCAGCCAAGAACAGACAGGGTGGTACTCGATCTATGGCTACACCTTC; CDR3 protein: CASSQEQTGWYSIYGYTF
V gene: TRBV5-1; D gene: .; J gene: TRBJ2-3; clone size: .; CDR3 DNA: TGCGCCAGCAGCTGGGAAAGATACACAGATACGCAGTATTTT; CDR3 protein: CASSWERYTDTQYF
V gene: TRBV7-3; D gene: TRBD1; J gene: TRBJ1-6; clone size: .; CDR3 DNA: TGTGCCAGCAGTCTCAGGGGGAAGGGAAGCTCCTATAATTCACCCCTCCACTTT; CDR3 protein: CASSLRGKGSSYNSPLHF
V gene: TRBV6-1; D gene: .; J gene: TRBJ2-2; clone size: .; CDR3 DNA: TGTGCCAGCAGGGAACTATTGTCGGCCGGGGAGCTGTTTTTT; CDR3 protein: CASRELLSAGELFF
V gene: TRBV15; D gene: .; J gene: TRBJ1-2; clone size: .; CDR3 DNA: TGTGCCACCAGCAGAGATCTCTTGGCAAACAGGGAGGGCGCCGGTGGCTACACCTTC; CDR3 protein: CATSRDLLANREGAGGYTF
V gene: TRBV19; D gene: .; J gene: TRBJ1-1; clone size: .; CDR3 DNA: TGTGCCAGTAGTATGGGGCCTAACACTGAAGCTTTCTTT; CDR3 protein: CASSMGPNTEAFF
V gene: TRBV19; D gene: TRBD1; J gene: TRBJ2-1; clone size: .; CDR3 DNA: TGTGCCAGTAGTATAGAGGGGACAGGGGGTAACAATGAGCAGTTCTTC; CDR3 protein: CASSIEGTGGNNEQFF
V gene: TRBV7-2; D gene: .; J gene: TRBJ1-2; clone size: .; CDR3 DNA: TGTGCCAGCAGCTTAAGAGGACCCCCCTTTGGCTACACCTTC; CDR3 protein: CASSLRGPPFGYTF
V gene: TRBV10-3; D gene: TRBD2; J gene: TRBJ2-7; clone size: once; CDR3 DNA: TGTGCCATCAGGGGTTCATCGGGGGGGTACGAGCAGTACTTC; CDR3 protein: CAIRGSSGGYEQYF
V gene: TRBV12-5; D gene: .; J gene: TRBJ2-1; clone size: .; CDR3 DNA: TGTGCTAGTGGTTTGCCCTCGACGACCAATGAGCAGTTCTTC; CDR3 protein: CASGLPSTTNEQFF
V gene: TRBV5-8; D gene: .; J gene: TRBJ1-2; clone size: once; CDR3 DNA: TGTGCCAGCAGCCGCCGGGAGTCGTATGGCTACACCTTC; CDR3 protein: CASSRRESYGYTF
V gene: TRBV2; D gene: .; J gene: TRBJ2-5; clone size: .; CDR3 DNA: TGTGCCAGCAAATCTTTTAGGGGGGAGGAAGAGACCCAGTACTTC; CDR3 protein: CASKSFRGEEETQYF
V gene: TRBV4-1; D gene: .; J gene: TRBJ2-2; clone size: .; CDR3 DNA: TGCGCCAGCAGCCAAGATCCAGGGGCGGTCGGGGAGCTGTTTTTT; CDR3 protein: CASSQDPGAVGELFF
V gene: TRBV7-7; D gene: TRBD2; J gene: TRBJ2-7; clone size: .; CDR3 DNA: TGTGCCAGCAGCTTAGGTTCGGGGGGGGCCTACGAGCAGTACTTC; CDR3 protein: CASSLGSGGAYEQYF
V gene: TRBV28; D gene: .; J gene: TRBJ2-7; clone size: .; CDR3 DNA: TGTGCCAGCAGTTTACAGGGCGCGTTCTACGAGCAGTACTTC; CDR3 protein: CASSLQGAFYEQYF
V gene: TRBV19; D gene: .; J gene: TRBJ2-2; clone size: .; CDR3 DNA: TGTGCCAGTAAGGTCGCAGGGTACACCGGGGAGCTGTTTTTT; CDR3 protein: CASKVAGYTGELFF
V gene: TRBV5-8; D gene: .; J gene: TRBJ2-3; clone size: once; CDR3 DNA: TGTGCCAGCAGGCTCCGGGCCGCAACGGCAGATACGCAGTATTTT; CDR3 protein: CASRLRAATADTQYF
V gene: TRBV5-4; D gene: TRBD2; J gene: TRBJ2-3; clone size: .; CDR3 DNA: TGTGCCAGCAGCTCGCGGGGGGGCGGAACAGATACGCAGTATTTT; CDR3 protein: CASSSRGGGTDTQYF
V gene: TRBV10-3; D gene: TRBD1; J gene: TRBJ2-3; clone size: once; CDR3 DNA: TGTGCCATCAGTGCAGGACAGGGGGCTTCAGATACGCAGTATTTT; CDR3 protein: CAISAGQGASDTQYF
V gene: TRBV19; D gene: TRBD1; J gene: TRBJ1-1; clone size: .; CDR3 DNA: TGTGCCAGTAGTATAGATCAGGCAGGGGGCGGTGAAGCTTTCTTT; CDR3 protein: CASSIDQAGGGEAFF
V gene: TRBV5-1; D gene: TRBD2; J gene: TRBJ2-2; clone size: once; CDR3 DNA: TGCGCCAGCACCCCCTGGGGGCTAGCGGGACACACCGGGGAGCTGTTTTTT; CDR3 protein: CASTPWGLAGHTGELFF
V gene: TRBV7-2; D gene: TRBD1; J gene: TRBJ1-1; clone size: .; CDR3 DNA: TGTGCCAGCAGCTTTACGACAGGGGTAAACACTGAAGCTTTCTTT; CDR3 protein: CASSFTTGVNTEAFF
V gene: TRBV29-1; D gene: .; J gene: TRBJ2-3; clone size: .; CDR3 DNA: TGCAGCGTAAAGCCTAGCACAGATACGCAGTATTTT; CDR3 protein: CSVKPSTDTQYF